This TCR beta chain came from a study of cytomegalovirus exposure and HLA in healthy donors. The CDR3 extends over 13 amino acids. The germline V gene has CDR1 SGHRS and CDR2 YFSETQ. Deletions cut 0 bases from V and 7 bases from J, with 10 bases between. It was with 60 Vbeta and 13 Jbeta primers that the PCR ran. In the source study's methods: In a later analysis, around 11 million of 65 million to 90 million unique beta chains occurred in at least two donors. Using immunoSEQ multiplex PCR, the repertoire was profiled, and TCRdb retains in-frame clones only, with some absent. V and J calls and clone size are those listed in that table; D and trimming were worked out from the DNA. The sample lists a few hundred thousand clones; about four fifths were seen once. As for the donors, each was a healthy bone marrow donor.

Sequencing used PBMCs. The genes are TRBV5-1 and TRBJ1-1, with D unclear. The sequence was collected from a girl aged 2 to 10 in good health and CMV-seronegative. The CDR3 spells CASSLGVGGEAFF. The CDR3 DNA reads as TGCGCCAGCAGCTTGGGGGTTGGAGGTGAAGCTTTCTTT. Variable domain in full (rest from reference TRBV5-1 and TRBJ1-1): KAGVTQTPRYLIKTRGQQVTLSCSPISGHRSVSWYQQTPGQGLQFLFEYFSETQRNKGNFPGRFSGRQFSNSRSEMNVSTLELGDSALYLCASSLGVGGEAFFGQGTRLTVV.